Detailed here is one T cell receptor beta chain. The data were obtained in a study of blood T cell repertoires in COVID-19. Background on the study: There were acute and convalescent COVID-19 samples, and they came from the United States, Italy and Spain. In each case, the material was cDNA or gDNA derived from T cells, B-cell-depleted T cells, or PBMCs.

Per germline, CDR1 MNHEY and CDR2 SMNVEV (reference sequence). V lost 0 bases, J lost 0 bases, and 8 bases lay in between. The CDR3 runs to 15 residues. Per the authors' pipeline: Quantification of nucleated cells was approximated via reference gene primer amplification. Profiled with immunoSEQ multiplex PCR; TCRdb holds only in-frame clones, not every one. V and J calls and clone size follow that table, whereas D and trimming were derived from the DNA. The sample lists 75,000 to 100,000 clones; less than 90% were seen once. The sample was peripheral blood. The chain links TRBV27 to TRBJ1-1, with D uncertain. This TCR was sampled from a woman of 80 years or more with acute or convalescent COVID-19. This CDR3 is CASSLSVSLNTEAFF. In nucleotides, the CDR3 is TGTGCCAGCAGTTTATCCGTCTCGTTGAACACTGAAGCTTTCTTT.